Listed here is a single T cell receptor beta chain. Its antigen is still unknown. Produced via immunoSEQ multiplex PCR; TCRdb's table is partial and in-frame only. The data show roughly 120,000 clones, with roughly 87% seen just once and about 2.5% held by the top ten. V was pared by 5 bases and J by 7 bases, with 13 bases between. Germline V lookup: CDR1 SGHRS, CDR2 YFSETQ. The CDR3 runs to 12 residues. This record comes from a study of T cell responses to AZD1222 COVID-19 vaccine. Study findings and constraints: The number of AZD1222 recipients seropositive at baseline was only five to seven. White British ancestry dominated among donors, who included more females, and clonal diversity was possibly underestimated.

This specimen was peripheral blood, taken 28 days after the second AZD1222 dose. The TCR sequence derives from an adult who received the AZD1222 COVID-19 vaccine. This chain links TRBV5-1 with TRBJ2-7, with D perhaps matching TRBD1 or TRBD2 (5 bases each). CDR3 DNA: TGCGCCAGCAGGAGTAGGGACCGGGAGCAGTACTTC. This translates into CASRSRDREQYF.